This T cell receptor beta chain was sequenced during a study of blood T cell repertoires in COVID-19. Background on the study: The samples span acute and convalescent COVID-19 from the United States, Italy and Spain.

CDR1 SNHLY and CDR2 FYNNEI come from the germline V gene. Trimming left V 4 bases short and J 0 bases short, with 10 bases between. CDR3 length: 15 amino acids. Donors were grouped by their self-reported clinical history. In the original workflow: Amplifying reference gene primers gave estimates of nucleated cell counts. Measured with immunoSEQ multiplex PCR; TCRdb has only the in-frame clones, and not every one. V and J calls and clone size are those listed in that table; D and trimming were worked out from the DNA. The repertoire has about 210,000 clones, 75% to 85% of them found once; the top ten carry 9.2%.

V and J are TRBV2 and TRBJ1-5, with D unresolved. The sequenced material came from PBMCs or T cells enriched from blood (not recorded which). The sequence came from a man in his forties who had recovered from COVID-19. As DNA, the CDR3 is TGTGCCAGCAGTGTGGGAGGGCATAGCAATCAGCCCCAGCATTTT. Protein product: CASSVGGHSNQPQHF. Complete variable domain (other parts from reference TRBV2 and TRBJ1-5): EPEVTQTPSHQVTQMGQEVILRCVPISNHLYFYWYRQILGQKVEFLVSFYNNEISEKSEIFDDQFSVERPDGSNFTLKIRSTKLEDSAMYFCASSVGGHSNQPQHFGDGTRLSIL.